These 10 T cell receptor beta chains share one sample of origin, sequenced in a study of cytomegalovirus exposure and HLA in healthy donors. PCR amplification relied on 60 Vbeta primers (plus 13 Jbeta primers). The data were produced by immunoSEQ multiplex PCR, yet TCRdb's version contains in-frame clones alone and is incomplete. The top ten clones hold about 11% of a sample with about 130,000 clones, around 82% of them seen once. The sequenced sample consisted of PBMCs. These receptors came from a male donor in good health and CMV-seropositive.

The chain has TRBV27 and TRBJ2-1; 7 bases match TRBD2. The germline V gene has CDR1 MNHEY and CDR2 SMNVEV (reference sequence). The CDR3 runs to 15 residues. V dropped 0 bases and J dropped 9; count of bases not matched to a gene: 8. CDR3 loop: CASSLSGAGRVEQFF. The CDR3 DNA follows: TGTGCCAGCAGTTTATCGGGAGCAGGGAGGGTTGAGCAGTTCTTC.

Concerning this clone: Mismatch with germline at one junction end may stem from a read error. V and J are TRBV7-7 and TRBJ2-7; a weak D match, TRBD2 (5 bases). CDR3 size: 12 residues. Germline V gene data show CDR1 as SSHAT and CDR2 as FNYEAQ (reference sequence). The CDR3 DNA follows: TGTGCTAGCAGCCCGGGGTCCTACGAGCAGTACTTC. As protein: CASSPGSYEQYF.

The chain carries TRBV30 and TRBJ2-5; no firm D call. CDR1 is GTSNPN, CDR2 SVGIG, per germline (reference sequence). This CDR3 spans 13 amino acids. V dropped 4 bases and J dropped 0 bases, with 9 bases sitting between them. CDR3 DNA: TGTGCCTGGATGGCGGAAAACCAAGAGACCCAGTACTTC. Its translation is CAWMAENQETQYF. The variable domain in full, with the rest retrieved from reference TRBV30 and TRBJ2-5, is SQTIHQWPATLVQPVGSPLSLECTVEGTSNPNLYWYRQAAGRGLQLLFYSVGIGQISSEVPQNLSASRPQDRQFILSSKKLLLSDSGFYLCAWMAENQETQYFGPGTRLLVL.

The chain recombines TRBV28 with TRBJ2-3, with D tentatively TRBD1 (6 bases). The CDR3 loop spans 15 amino acids. CDR1 and CDR2 from the germline V gene are MDHEN and SYDVKM. The ends were cut back, 6 bases at V and 6 bases at J, with 19 bases in the middle. CDR3 DNA sequence: TGTGCCAGCAGCCTGGACAGCGCTGCTGCTGATACGCAGTATTTT. This gives the protein CASSLDSAAADTQYF.

Only a few counts were recorded for this clone. J is TRBJ1-1 and V is TRBV5-1; D perhaps matches TRBD1 (5 bases). The CDR3 spans 13 residues. CDR1 is SGHRS and CDR2 is YFSETQ in the germline V gene. Trimming shortened V by 3 bases and J by 1 base, and 7 bases separated the two germline ends. CDR3 residues: CASSSTANTEAFF. In DNA, the CDR3 is TGCGCCAGCAGCTCGACAGCGAACACTGAAGCTTTCTTT.

The rearrangement joins TRBV2 to TRBJ2-7; 8 nucleotides match TRBD2. Germline V gives CDR1 SNHLY, CDR2 FYNNEI. The J segment lost 4 bases and the V segment lost 7 bases, leaving 9 bases of the junction unmatched. The length of the CDR3 is 14 residues. CDR3 in amino acids: CASTGLAGVYEQYF. In DNA form, the CDR3 reads TGTGCCAGCACTGGGCTAGCGGGCGTGTACGAGCAGTACTTC.

The genes are TRBV4-2 and TRBJ1-4; tentative D call: TRBD1 (5 bases). The CDR3 is made up of 17 amino acids. Looked up from germline, CDR1 is LGHNA and CDR2 is YNFKEQ. The V end lost 4 bases, the J end lost 8 bases, and 23 bases lay between the germline ends. The CDR3: CASSPNGHGSFVEKLFF. Here the CDR3 DNA reads TGTGCCAGCAGCCCCAACGGACATGGGTCTTTCGTGGAAAAACTGTTTTTT.

The chain carries TRBV9 and TRBJ2-5, with D maybe TRBD2 (7 bases). There are 14 residues in the CDR3. The germline V gene encodes CDR1 SGDLS and CDR2 YYNGEE. Trimming left V 8 bases short and J 5 bases short, with 19 bases between. CDR3 coding DNA: TGTGCCAGTGGGGGGGGGCTAGCCGGGGAGACCCAGTACTTC. Protein product: CASGGGLAGETQYF.

The V gene is TRBV25-1, the J gene TRBJ2-1, with a possible D match to TRBD1 (6 bases). Trimming pared 7 bases from V and 4 bases from J, leaving 14 bases between. The CDR3 covers 14 residues. The germline V gene has CDR1 MGHDK and CDR2 SYGVNS. The DNA for the CDR3 is TGTGCCAGCACTATGGGACACGGGTACAATGAGCAGTTCTTC. It is translated as CASTMGHGYNEQFF. The whole variable domain, filled in from reference TRBV25-1 and TRBJ2-1, reads EADIYQTPRYLVIGTGKKITLECSQTMGHDKMYWYQQDPGMELHLIHYSYGVNSTEKGDLSSESTVSRIRTEHFPLTLESARPSHTSQYLCASTMGHGYNEQFFGPGTRLTVL.

The rearrangement links TRBV19 to TRBJ1-5; the match to TRBD1 covers 7 bases. The germline gives CDR1 LNHDA, CDR2 SQIVND (reference sequence). The V segment lost 5 bases and the J segment 5 bases; nucleotides outside the gene matches: 3. The CDR3 has 13 residues. The CDR3 region has the DNA TGTGCCAGTAGTGGACAGGTCCATCAGCCCCAGCATTTT. Amino acid sequence: CASSGQVHQPQHF.